This T cell receptor (beta chain) is from a study of shared T cell receptors in the human thymus. The junction had 5 bases not matched to a gene; V was cut back by 3 bases and J by 1 base. Germline loops: CDR1 KGHSH, CDR2 LQKENI. The CDR3 has 16 amino acids. Libraries were prepared by immunoSEQ multiplex PCR; TCRdb keeps only in-frame clonotypes and omits some of them. This table holds 500,000 to 750,000 clones, 88% found once. The same sample was also studied in work on human thymus T cells. Per that study: Related research has reported that thymic repertoires overlap highly among unrelated individuals.

The chain carries TRBV18 and TRBJ2-3, with TRBD2 matching 9 bases. The source of this sequence is a boy under three years old with a congenital heart defect. Input material: thymocytes. The CDR3 DNA sequence: TGTGCCAGCTCACCTAACCCTAGCGGGGGCACAGATACGCAGTATTTT. Protein sequence: CASSPNPSGGTDTQYF.